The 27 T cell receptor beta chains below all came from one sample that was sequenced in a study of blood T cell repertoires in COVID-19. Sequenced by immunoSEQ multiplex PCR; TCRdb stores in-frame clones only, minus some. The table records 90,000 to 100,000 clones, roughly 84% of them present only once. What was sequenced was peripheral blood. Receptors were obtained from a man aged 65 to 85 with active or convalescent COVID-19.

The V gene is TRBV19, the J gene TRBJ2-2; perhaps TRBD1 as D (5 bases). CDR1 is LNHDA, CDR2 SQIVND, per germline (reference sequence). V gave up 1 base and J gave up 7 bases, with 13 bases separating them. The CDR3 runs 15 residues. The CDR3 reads CASSIGSGLSGELFF. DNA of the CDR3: TGTGCCAGTAGTATAGGGTCAGGGTTGAGCGGGGAGCTGTTTTTT.

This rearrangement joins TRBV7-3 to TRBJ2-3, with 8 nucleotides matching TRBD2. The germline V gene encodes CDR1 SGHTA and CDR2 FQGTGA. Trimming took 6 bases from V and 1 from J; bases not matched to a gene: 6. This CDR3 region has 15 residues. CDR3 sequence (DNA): TGTGCCAGCAGGAACGGACTAGCCGGCACAGATACGCAGTATTTT. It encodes CASRNGLAGTDTQYF.

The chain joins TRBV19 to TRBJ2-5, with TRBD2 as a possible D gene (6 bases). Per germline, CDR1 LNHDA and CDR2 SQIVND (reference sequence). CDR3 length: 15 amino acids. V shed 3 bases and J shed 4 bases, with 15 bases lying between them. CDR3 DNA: TGTGCCAGTAGTATCCGAAGGGGTAGCGGAGAGACCCAGTACTTC. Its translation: CASSIRRGSGETQYF. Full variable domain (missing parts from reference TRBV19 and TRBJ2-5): DGGITQSPKYLFRKEGQNVTLSCEQNLNHDAMYWYRQDPGQGLRLIYYSQIVNDFQKGDIAEGYSVSREKKESFPLTVTSAQKNPTAFYLCASSIRRGSGETQYFGPGTRLLVL.

The CDR3 nucleotides are TGTGCCAGTAGTACCCTGGGCTACCCACGGACTGAAGCTTTCTTT. Translation: CASSTLGYPRTEAFF. This rearrangement joins TRBV19 to TRBJ1-1; D is unresolved. The germline V gene encodes CDR1 LNHDA and CDR2 SQIVND (reference sequence). V lost 4 bases and J lost 5, with 17 bases in between. The CDR3 is made up of 15 amino acids.

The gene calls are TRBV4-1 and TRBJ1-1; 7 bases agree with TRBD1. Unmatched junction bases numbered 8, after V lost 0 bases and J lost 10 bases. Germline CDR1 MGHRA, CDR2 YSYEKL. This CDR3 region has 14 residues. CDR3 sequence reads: CASSQDQGGAGAFF. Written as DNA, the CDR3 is TGCGCCAGCAGCCAAGATCAAGGGGGCGCGGGAGCTTTCTTT.

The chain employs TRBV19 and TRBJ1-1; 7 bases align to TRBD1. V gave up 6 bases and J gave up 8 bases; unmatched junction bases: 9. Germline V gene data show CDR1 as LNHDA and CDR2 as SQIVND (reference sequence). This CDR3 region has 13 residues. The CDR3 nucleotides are TGTGCCAGTAGCCCCCCCCCGGACAGGGAAGCTTTCTTT. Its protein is CASSPPPDREAFF. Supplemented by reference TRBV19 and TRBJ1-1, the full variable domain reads DGGITQSPKYLFRKEGQNVTLSCEQNLNHDAMYWYRQDPGQGLRLIYYSQIVNDFQKGDIAEGYSVSREKKESFPLTVTSAQKNPTAFYLCASSPPPDREAFFGQGTRLTVV.

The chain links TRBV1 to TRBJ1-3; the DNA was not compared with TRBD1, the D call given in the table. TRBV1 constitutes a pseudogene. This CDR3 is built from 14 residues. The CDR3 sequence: CTKKTGNPGNTIYF. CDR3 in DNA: TGCACCAAAAAGACAGGGAACCCTGGAAACACCATATATTTT.

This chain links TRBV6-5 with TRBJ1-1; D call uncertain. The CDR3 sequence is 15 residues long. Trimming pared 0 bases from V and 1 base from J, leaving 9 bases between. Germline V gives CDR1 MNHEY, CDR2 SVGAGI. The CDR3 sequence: CASSYSGTSNTEAFF. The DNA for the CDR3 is TGTGCCAGCAGTTACTCGGGCACGTCGAACACTGAAGCTTTCTTT.

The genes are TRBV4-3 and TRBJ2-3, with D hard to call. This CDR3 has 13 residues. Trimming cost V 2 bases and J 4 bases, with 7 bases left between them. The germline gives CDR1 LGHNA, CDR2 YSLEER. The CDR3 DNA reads TGCGCCAGCAGCCAACTCCCCGCAGATACGCAGTATTTT. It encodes CASSQLPADTQYF.

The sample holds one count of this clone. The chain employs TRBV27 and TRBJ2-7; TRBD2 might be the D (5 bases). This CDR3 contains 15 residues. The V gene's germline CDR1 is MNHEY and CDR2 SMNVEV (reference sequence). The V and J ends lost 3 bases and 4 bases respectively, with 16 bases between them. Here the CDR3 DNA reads TGTGCCAGCAGTTTTAAAGCTGCGGGCATGTACGAGCAGTACTTC. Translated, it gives CASSFKAAGMYEQYF.

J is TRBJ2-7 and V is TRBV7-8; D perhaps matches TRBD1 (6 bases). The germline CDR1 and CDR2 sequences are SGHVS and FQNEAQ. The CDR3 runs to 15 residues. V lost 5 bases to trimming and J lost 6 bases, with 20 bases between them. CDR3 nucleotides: TGTGCCAGCAGCCTAGAAGGGGGTTTGGCGACCGAGCAGTACTTC. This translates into CASSLEGGLATEQYF.

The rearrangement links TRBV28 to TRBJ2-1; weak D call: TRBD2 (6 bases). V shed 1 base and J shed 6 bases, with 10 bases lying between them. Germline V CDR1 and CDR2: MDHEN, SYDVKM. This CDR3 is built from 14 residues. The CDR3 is CASSLFAGSNEQFF. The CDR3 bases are TGTGCCAGCAGTTTATTCGCGGGGTCCAATGAGCAGTTCTTC.

In DNA form, the CDR3 reads TGTGCCGCGGGAGGGCCCTCCGTAGAGTTACCCCTCCACTTT. This translates into CAAGGPSVELPLHF. The chain uses TRBV7-9 and TRBJ1-6; D gene uncertain. From germline, CDR1 is SEHNR and CDR2 FQNEAQ (reference sequence). The CDR3 is made up of 14 amino acids. The V gene lost 11 bases and the J gene lost 12 bases, with 23 bases spanning the gap.

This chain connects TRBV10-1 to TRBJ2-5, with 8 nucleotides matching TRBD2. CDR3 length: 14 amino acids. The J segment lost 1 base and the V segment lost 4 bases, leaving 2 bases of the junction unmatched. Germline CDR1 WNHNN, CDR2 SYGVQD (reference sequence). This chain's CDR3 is CASSALAGQETQYF. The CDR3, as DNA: TGCGCCAGCAGTGCGCTAGCGGGCCAAGAGACCCAGTACTTC.

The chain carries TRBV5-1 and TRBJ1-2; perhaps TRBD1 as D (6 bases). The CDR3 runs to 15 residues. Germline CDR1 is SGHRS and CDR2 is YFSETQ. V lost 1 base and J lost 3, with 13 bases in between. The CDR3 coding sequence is TGCGCCAGCAGCTTGACTGGGGACATCGACTATGGCTACACCTTC. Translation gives CASSLTGDIDYGYTF.

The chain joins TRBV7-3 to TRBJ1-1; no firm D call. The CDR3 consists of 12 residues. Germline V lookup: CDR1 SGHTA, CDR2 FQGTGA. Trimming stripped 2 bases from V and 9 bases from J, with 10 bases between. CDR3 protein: CASSLYGGKAFF. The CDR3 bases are TGTGCCAGCAGCTTATATGGCGGGAAAGCTTTCTTT.

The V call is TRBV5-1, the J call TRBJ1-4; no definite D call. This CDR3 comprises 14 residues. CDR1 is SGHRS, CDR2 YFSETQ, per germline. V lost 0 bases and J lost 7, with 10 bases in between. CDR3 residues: CASSLGQPGEKLFF. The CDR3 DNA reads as TGCGCCAGCAGCTTGGGCCAGCCAGGTGAAAAACTGTTTTTT.

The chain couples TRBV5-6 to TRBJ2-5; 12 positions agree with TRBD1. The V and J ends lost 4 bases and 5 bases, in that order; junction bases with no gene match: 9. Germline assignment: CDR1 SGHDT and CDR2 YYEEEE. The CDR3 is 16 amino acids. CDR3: CASSLGTGGRLETQYF. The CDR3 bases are TGTGCCAGCAGCCTAGGGACAGGGGGCCGTCTGGAGACCCAGTACTTC.

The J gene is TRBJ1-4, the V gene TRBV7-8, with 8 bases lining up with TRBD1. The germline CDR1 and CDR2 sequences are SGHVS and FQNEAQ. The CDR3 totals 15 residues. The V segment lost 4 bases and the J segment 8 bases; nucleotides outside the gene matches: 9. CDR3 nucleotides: TGTGCCAGCAGCTCACAGGGACAGGCTTGGGAAAAACTGTTTTTT. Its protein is CASSSQGQAWEKLFF.

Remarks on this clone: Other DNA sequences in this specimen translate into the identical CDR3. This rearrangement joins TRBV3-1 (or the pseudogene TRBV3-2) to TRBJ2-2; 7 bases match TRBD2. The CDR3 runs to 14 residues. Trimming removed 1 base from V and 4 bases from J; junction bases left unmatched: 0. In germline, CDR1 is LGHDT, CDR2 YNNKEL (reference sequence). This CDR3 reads CASSQGGGTGELFF. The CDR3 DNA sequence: TGTGCCAGCAGCCAAGGGGGGGGCACCGGGGAGCTGTTTTTT.

In DNA form, the CDR3 reads TGTGCCAGCAGTACCCCCGGGACTAGCGGGCCCGGGGAGCTGTTTTTT. Protein: CASSTPGTSGPGELFF. The genes are TRBV25-1 and TRBJ2-2; 12 nucleotides align to TRBD2. Trimming took 5 bases from V and 6 from J; bases not matched to a gene: 7. CDR1 is MGHDK, CDR2 SYGVNS, per germline. This CDR3 region has 16 residues.

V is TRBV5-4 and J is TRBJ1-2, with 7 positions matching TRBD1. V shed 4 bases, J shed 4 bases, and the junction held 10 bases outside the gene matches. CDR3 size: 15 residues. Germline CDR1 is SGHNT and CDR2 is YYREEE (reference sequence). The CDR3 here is CASSMDRTGVYGYTF. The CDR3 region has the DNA TGTGCCAGCAGCATGGACAGGACGGGGGTCTATGGCTACACCTTC.

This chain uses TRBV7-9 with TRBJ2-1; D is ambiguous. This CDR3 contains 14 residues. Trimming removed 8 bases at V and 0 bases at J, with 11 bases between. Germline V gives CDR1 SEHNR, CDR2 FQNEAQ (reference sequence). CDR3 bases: TGTGCCAGCTCCATAGTGAGCTCCTACAATGAGCAGTTCTTC. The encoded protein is CASSIVSSYNEQFF.

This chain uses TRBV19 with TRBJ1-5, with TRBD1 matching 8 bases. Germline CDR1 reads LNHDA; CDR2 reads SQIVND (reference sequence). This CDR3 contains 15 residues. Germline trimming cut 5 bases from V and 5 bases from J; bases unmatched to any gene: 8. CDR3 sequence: CASSSSGTGHQPQHF. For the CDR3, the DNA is TGTGCCAGTAGTTCTTCCGGGACAGGTCATCAGCCCCAGCATTTT.

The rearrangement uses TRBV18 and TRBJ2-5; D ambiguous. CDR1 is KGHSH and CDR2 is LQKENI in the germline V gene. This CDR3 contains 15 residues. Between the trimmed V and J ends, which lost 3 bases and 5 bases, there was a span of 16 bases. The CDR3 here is CASSPEVRRSETQYF. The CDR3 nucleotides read TGTGCCAGCTCACCCGAAGTGAGGCGGTCGGAGACCCAGTACTTC.

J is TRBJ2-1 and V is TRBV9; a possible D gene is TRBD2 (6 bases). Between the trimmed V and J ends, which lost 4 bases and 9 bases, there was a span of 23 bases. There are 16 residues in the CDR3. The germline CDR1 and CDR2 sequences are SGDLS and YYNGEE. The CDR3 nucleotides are TGTGCCAGCAGCCCCGGAGGGACTTCCATCGAGGGTGAGCAGTTCTTC. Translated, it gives CASSPGGTSIEGEQFF. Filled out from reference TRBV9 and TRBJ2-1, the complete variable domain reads DSGVTQTPKHLITATGQRVTLRCSPRSGDLSVYWYQQSLDQGLQFLIQYYNGEERAKGNILERFSAQQFPDLHSELNLSSLELGDSALYFCASSPGGTSIEGEQFFGPGTRLTVL.

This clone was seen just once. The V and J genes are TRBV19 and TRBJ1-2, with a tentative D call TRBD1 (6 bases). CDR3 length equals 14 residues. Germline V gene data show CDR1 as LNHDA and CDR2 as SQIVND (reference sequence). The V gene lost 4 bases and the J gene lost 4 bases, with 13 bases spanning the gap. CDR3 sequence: CASSTQQGPYGYTF. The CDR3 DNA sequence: TGTGCCAGTAGTACCCAACAGGGTCCCTATGGCTACACCTTC.